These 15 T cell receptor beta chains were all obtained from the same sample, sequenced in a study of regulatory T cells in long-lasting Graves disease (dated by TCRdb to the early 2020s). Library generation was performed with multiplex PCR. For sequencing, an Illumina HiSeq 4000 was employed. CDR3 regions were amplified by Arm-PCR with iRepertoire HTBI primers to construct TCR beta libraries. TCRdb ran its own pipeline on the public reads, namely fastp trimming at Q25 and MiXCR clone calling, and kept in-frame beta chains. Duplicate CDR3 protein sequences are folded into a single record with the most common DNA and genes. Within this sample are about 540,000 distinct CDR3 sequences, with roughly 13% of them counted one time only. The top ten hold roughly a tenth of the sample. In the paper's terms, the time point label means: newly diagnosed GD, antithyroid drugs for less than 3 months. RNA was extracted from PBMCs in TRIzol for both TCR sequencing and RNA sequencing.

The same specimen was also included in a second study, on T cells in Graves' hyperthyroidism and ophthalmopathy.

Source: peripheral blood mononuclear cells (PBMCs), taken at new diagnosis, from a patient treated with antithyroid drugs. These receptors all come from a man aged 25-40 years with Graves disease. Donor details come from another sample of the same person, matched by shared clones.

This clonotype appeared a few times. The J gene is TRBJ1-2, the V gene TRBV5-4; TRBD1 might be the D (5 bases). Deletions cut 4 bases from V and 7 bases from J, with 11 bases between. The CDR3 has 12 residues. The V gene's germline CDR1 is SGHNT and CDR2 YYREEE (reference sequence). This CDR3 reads CASSRDGVGYTF. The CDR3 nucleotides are TGTGCCAGCAGCCGGGACGGGGTTGGCTACACCTTC.

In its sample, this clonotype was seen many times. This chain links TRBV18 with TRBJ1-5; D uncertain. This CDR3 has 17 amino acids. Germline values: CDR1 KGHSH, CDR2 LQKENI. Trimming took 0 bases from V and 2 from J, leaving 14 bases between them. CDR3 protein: CASSPPAAPLGNQPQHF. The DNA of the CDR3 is TGTGCCAGCTCACCACCCGCGGCCCCGTTGGGCAATCAGCCCCAGCATTTT.

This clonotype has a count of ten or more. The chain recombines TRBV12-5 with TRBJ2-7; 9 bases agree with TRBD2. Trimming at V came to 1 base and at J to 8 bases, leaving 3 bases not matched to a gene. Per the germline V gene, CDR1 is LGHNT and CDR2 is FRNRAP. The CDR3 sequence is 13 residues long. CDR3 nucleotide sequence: TGTGCTAGTGGTTTGGGGACTAGCGTACAGCAGTACTTC. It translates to CASGLGTSVQQYF.

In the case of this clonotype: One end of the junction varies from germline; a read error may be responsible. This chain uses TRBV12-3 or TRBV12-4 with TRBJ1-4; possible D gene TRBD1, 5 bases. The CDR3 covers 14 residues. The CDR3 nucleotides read TGTGCCAGCAGTTCCAGCGGGACTAATGAAAGACTGTTTTTT. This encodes CASSSSGTNERLFF.

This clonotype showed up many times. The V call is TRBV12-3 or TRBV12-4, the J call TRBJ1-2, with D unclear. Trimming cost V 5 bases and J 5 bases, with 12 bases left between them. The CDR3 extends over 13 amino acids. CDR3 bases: TGTGCCAGCAGTCTAGACCGACCGTATGGCTACACCTTC. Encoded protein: CASSLDRPYGYTF.

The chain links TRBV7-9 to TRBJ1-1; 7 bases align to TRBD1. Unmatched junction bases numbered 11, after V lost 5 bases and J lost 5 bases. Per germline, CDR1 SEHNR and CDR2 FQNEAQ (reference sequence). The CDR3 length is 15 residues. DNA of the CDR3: TGTGCCAGCAGCGCGAAGGGGGCTCGGGGGACTGAAGCTTTCTTT. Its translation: CASSAKGARGTEAFF.

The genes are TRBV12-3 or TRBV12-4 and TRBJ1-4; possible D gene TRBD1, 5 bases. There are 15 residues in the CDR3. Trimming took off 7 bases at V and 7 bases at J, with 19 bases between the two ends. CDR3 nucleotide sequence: TGTGCCAGCACTCCTTTTGGGGGGGGAAGTGAAAAACTGTTTTTT. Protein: CASTPFGGGSEKLFF.

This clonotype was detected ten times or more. The CDR3 DNA follows: TGCAGCGTTGTCCCACAAAGGGGAACCTACAATGAGCAGTTCTTC. The encoded protein is CSVVPQRGTYNEQFF. V gene TRBV29-1 combines with J gene TRBJ2-1, with D tentatively TRBD1 (5 bases). The CDR3 length is 15 residues. V was shortened by 4 bases and J by 2 bases, with 15 bases between the two germline ends. Germline CDR1 SQVTM, CDR2 ANQGSEA.

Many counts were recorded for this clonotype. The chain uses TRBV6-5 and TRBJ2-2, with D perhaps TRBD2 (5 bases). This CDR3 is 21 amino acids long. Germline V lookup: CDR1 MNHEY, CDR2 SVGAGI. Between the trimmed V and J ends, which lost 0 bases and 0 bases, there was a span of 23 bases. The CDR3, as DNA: TGTGCCAGCAGTTACTCGAGGCGGGCAGGAATCCCCCTGGCGAACACCGGGGAGCTGTTTTTT. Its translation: CASSYSRRAGIPLANTGELFF.

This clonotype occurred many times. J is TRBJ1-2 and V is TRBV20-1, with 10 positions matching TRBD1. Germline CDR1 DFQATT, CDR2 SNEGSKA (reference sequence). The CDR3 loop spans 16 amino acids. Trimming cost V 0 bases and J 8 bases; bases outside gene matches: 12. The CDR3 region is CSARDPFQGQGKGYTF. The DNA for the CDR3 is TGCAGTGCTAGAGATCCATTTCAGGGACAGGGGAAAGGCTACACCTTC.

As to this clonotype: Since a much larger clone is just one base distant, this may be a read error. The CDR3 nucleotides read TGTGCCAGCAGTGTACCGGGGCCAGAAGAGACCCAGTACTTC. Translating gives CASSVPGPEETQYF. The chain carries TRBV28 and TRBJ2-5, with D tentatively TRBD1 or TRBD2 (5 bases each). The germline V gene has CDR1 MDHEN and CDR2 SYDVKM. This CDR3 is 14 amino acids long. V lost 5 bases and J 3 bases, leaving 13 bases between the germline ends.

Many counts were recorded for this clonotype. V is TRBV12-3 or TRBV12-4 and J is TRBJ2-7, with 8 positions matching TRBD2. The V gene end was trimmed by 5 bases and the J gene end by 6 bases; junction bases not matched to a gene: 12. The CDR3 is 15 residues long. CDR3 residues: CASSAPVAGLGEQYF. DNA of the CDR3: TGTGCCAGCAGTGCCCCTGTAGCGGGGCTGGGCGAGCAGTACTTC.

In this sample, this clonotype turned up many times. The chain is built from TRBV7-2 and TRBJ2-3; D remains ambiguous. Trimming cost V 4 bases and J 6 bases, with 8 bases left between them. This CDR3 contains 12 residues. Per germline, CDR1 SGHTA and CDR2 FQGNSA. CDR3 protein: CASSSSGDTQYF. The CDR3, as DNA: TGTGCCAGCAGCTCATCCGGGGATACGCAGTATTTT.

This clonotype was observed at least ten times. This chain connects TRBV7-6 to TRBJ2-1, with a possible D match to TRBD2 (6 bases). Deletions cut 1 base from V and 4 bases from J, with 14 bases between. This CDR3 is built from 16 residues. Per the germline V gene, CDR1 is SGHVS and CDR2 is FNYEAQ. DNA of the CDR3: TGTGCCAGCAGCTTAGGGCAAGGAGGGCTATACAATGAGCAGTTCTTC. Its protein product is CASSLGQGGLYNEQFF.

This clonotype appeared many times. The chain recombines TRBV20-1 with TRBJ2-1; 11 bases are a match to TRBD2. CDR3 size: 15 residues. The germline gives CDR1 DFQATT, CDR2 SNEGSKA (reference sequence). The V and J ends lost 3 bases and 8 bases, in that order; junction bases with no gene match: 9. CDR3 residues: CSARATSGRGYEQFF. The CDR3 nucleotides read TGCAGTGCTAGGGCAACTAGCGGGAGAGGGTATGAGCAGTTCTTC.